The clone carrying this TCR beta chain was counted between two and nine times. Germline is not matched at one junction end, which may reflect a read error. It was with 60 Vbeta and 13 Jbeta primers that the PCR ran. TCRdb's table, derived via immunoSEQ multiplex PCR, lists solely in-frame clones and lacks some. This sample carries under 150,000 clones, roughly 80% of them seen once, and the ten largest clones take under 3%. This entry is derived from a study of cytomegalovirus exposure and HLA in healthy donors. The CDR3 spans 13 residues. Germline CDR1 is SEHNR and CDR2 is FQNEAQ (reference sequence).

The chain links TRBV7-9 to TRBJ2-3, with unresolved D. The sample consisted of PBMCs. The TCR sequence derives from a man aged 35-49 years in good health and CMV-seropositive. The DNA of the CDR3 is TGTTCCAGCGAGACTCAAGGCCCAGATACGCAGTATTTT. This gives the protein CSSETQGPDTQYF.